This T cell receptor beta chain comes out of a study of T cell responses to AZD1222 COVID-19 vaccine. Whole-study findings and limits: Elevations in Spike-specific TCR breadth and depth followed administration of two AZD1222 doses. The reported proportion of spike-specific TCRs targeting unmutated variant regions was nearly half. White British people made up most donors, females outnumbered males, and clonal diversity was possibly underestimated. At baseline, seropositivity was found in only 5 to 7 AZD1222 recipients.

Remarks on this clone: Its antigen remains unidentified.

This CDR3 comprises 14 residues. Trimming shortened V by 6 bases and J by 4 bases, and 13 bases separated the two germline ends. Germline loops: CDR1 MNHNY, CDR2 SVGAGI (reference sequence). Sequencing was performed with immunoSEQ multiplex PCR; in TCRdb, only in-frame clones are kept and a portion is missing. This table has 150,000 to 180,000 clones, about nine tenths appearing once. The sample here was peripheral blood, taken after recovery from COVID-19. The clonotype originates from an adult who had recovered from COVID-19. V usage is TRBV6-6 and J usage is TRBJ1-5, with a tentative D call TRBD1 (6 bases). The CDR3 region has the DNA TGTGCCAGCAGGGGGGGCTTCCAAAATCAGCCCCAGCATTTT. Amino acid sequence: CASRGGFQNQPQHF.